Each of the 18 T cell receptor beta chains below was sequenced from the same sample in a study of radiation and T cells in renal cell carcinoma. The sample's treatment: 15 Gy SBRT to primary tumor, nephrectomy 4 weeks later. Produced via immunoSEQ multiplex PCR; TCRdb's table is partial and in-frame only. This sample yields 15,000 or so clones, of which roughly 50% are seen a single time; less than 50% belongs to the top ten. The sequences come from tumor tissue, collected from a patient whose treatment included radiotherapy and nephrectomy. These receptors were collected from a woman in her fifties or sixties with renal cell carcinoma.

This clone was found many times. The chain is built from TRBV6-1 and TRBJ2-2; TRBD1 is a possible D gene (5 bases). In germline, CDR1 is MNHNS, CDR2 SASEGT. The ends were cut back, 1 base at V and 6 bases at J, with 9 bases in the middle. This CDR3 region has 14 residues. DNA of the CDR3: TGTGCCAGCAGTGAAGAGCAGGGTGCCGGGGAGCTGTTTTTT. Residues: CASSEEQGAGELFF.

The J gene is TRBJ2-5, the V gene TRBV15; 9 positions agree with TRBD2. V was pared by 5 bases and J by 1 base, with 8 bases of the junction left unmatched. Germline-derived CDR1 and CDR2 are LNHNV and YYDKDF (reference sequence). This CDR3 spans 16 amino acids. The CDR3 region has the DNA TGTGCCACCAGCCCCTGGGAGACTAGCGGCCAAGAGACCCAGTACTTC. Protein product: CATSPWETSGQETQYF. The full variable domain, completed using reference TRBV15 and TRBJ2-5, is DAMVIQNPRYQVTQFGKPVTLSCSQTLNHNVMYWYQQKSSQAPKLLFHYYDKDFNNEADTPDNFQSRRPNTSFCFLDIRSPGLGDTAMYLCATSPWETSGQETQYFGPGTRLLVL.

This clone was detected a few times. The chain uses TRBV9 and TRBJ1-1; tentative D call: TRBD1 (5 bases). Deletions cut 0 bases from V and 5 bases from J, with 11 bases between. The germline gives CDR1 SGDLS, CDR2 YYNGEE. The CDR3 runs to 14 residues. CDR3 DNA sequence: TGTGCCAGCAGCGTAGCCCCAGGGAAAACTGAAGCTTTCTTT. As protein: CASSVAPGKTEAFF.

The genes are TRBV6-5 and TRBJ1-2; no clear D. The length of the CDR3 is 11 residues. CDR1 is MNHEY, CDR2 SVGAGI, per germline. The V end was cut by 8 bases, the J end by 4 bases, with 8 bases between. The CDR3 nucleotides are TGTGCCAGCCGCAGCCCCTATGGCTACACCTTC. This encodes CASRSPYGYTF.

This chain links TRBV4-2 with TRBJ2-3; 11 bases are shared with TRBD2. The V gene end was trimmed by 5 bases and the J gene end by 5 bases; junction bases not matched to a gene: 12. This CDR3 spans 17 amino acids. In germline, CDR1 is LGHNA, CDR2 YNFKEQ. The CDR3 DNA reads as TGTGCCAGCAGCTCCCGACTAGCGGGGACGGTCGGAGATACGCAGTATTTT. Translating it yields CASSSRLAGTVGDTQYF.

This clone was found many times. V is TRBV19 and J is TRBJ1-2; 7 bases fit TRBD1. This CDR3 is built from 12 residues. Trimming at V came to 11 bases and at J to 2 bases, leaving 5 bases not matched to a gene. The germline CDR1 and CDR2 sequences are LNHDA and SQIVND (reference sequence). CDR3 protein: CASSDRNYGYTF. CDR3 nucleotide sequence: TGTGCCTCCTCGGACAGGAACTATGGCTACACCTTC.

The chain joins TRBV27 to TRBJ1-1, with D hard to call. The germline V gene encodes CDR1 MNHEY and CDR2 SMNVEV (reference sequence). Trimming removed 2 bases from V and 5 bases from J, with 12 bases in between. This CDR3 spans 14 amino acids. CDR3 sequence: CASSLSRVGTEAFF. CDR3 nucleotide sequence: TGTGCCAGCAGTTTAAGTCGGGTTGGGACTGAAGCTTTCTTT.

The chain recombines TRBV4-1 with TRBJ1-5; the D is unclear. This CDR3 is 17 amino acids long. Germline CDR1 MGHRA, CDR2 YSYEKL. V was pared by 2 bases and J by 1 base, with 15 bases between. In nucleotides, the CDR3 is TGCGCCAGCAGCCAAAAAGGCGCTGGGAACAGCAATCAGCCCCAGCATTTT. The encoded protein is CASSQKGAGNSNQPQHF.

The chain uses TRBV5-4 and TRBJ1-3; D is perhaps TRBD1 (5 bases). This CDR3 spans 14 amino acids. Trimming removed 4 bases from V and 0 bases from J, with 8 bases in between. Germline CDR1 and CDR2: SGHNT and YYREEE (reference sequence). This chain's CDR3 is CASSPGGSGNTIYF. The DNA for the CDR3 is TGTGCCAGCAGCCCCGGGGGCTCTGGAAACACCATATATTTT.

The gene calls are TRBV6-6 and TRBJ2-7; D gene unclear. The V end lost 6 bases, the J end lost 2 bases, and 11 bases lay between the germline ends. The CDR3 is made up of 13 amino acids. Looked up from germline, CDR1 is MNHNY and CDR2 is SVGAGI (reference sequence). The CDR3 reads CASRRPEPYEQYF. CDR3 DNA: TGTGCCAGCAGAAGACCAGAACCCTACGAGCAGTACTTC.

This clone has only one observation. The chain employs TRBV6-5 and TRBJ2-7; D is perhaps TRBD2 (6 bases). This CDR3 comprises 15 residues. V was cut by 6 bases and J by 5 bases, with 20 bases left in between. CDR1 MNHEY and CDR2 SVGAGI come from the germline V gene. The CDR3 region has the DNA TGTGCCAGCAGGGAAACTAGCCTCAATCAGGACGAGCAGTACTTC. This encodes CASRETSLNQDEQYF.

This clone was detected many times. For the CDR3, the DNA is TGTGCCAGTAGTATTAGAATCCATCAAGATGGGAGTGGCTACACCTTC. It yields the protein CASSIRIHQDGSGYTF. The chain recombines TRBV19 with TRBJ1-2; no clear D gene. CDR1 LNHDA and CDR2 SQIVND come from the germline V gene (reference sequence). V shed 3 bases and J shed 7 bases, with 21 bases lying between them. This CDR3 spans 16 amino acids.

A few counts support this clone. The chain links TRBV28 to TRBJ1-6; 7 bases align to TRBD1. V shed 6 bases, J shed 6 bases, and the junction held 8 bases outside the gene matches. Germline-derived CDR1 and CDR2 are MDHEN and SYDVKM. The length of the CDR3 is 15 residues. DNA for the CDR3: TGTGCCAGCAGCCGCCCCGGGACAGTTAATTCACCCCTCCACTTT. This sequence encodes CASSRPGTVNSPLHF.

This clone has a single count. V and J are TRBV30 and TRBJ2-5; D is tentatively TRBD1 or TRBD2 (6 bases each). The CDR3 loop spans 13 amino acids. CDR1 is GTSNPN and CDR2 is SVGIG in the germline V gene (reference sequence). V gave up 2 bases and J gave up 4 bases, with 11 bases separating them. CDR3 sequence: CAWSRTAGETQYF. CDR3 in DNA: TGTGCCTGGAGTAGGACAGCGGGAGAGACCCAGTACTTC.

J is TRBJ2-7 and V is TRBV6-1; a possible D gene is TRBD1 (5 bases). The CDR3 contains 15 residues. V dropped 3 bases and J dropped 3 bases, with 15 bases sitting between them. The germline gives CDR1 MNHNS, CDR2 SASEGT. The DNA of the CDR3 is TGTGCCAGCAGTGACAGGGCTACCGCAAACTACGAGCAGTACTTC. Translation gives CASSDRATANYEQYF.

The CDR3, as DNA: TGTGCCAGCAGCGCCACAGACCTGAGCTCCTACGAGCAGTACTTC. Amino acids: CASSATDLSSYEQYF. This chain joins TRBV7-6 and TRBJ2-7; no clear D. V gave up 5 bases and J gave up 0 bases, with 14 bases separating them. Germline V gives CDR1 SGHVS, CDR2 FNYEAQ. The CDR3 totals 15 residues.

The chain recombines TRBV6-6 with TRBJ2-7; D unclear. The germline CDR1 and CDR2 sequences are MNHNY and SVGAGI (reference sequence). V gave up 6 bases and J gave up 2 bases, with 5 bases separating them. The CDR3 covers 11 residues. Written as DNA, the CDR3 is TGTGCCAGCAGCCCGGCCTACGAGCAGTACTTC. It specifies CASSPAYEQYF.

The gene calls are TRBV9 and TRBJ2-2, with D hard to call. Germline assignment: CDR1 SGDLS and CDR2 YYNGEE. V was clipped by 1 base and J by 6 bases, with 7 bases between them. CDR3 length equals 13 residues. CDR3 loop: CASSVPQAGELFF. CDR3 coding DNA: TGTGCCAGCAGCGTACCCCAGGCCGGGGAGCTGTTTTTT.